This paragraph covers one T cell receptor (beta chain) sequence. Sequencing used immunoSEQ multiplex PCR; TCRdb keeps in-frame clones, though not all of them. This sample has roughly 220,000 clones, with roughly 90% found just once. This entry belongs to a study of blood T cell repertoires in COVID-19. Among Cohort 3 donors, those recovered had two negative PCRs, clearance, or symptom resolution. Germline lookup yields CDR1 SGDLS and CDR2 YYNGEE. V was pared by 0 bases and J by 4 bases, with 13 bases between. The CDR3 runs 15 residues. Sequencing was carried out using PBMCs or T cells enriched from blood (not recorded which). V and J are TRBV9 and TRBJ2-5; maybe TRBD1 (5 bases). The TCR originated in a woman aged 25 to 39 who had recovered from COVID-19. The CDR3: CASSVGTSQGETQYF. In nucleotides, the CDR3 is TGTGCCAGCAGCGTAGGGACCAGCCAGGGAGAGACCCAGTACTTC.